This T cell receptor (beta chain) was sequenced during a study of T cells of healthy individuals. The CDR3 has 18 residues. Germline V gene lookup returns CDR1 SGHTA and CDR2 FQGNSA. Trimming at V came to 5 bases and at J to 0 bases, leaving 6 bases not matched to a gene. There are a few counts of this clonotype. TCRdb re-called the 5' RACE reads with MiXCR, one entry per CDR3 protein. The sample includes tens of thousands of distinct CDR3 sequences, roughly 17% of them seen just once. The rearrangement links TRBV7-2 to TRBJ2-1; 14 bases are a match to TRBD2. The clonotype comes from a human donor in good health. In nucleotides, the CDR3 is TGTGCCAGCAGCAGACGACTAGCGGGGGGGAGCTCCTACAATGAGCAGTTCTTC. The encoded protein is CASSRRLAGGSSYNEQFF.